These T cell receptor beta chains were read from a single sample in a study of spatial heterogeneity in lung cancer. TCRdb called the 5' RACE reads again in MiXCR, with one record for every CDR3 protein. The data show under 40,000 distinct CDR3 sequences, around 5.8% seen once. The sample was PBMCs, taken at surgery. The source of these receptors is a male donor with early-stage non-small cell lung cancer. Both conserved end residues are part of each CDR3. A D gene is named only where the DNA matches it firmly. Not all rows give a size; the values are once, few, many and, for expanded clones, a class.

TRBJ1-2,few,TRBV28,NA,CASSGAEKGGYTF,TGTGCCAGCAGTGGAGCGGAGAAGGGAGGCTACACCTTC
TRBJ2-7,many,TRBV10-3,NA,CAIRQQGGEQYF,TGTGCCATCAGGCAACAGGGCGGCGAGCAGTACTTC
TRBJ2-3,many,TRBV7-2,NA,CASSKRSPERGTDTQYF,TGTGCCAGCAGCAAGCGATCACCAGAACGGGGCACAGATACGCAGTATTTT
TRBJ2-3,many,TRBV10-3,NA,CAISESGHSTDTQYF,TGTGCCATCAGTGAGTCGGGCCATAGCACAGATACGCAGTATTTT
TRBJ2-5,many,TRBV7-9,NA,CASSLGLPQETQYF,TGTGCCAGCAGCTTAGGTCTACCCCAAGAGACCCAGTACTTC
TRBJ1-2,NA,TRBV5-5,TRBD1,CASSMKGQANYGYTF,TGTGCCAGCAGCATGAAGGGACAGGCCAACTATGGCTACACCTTC
TRBJ1-6,many,TRBV7-2,NA,CASRPESYNSPLHF,TGTGCCAGCCGGCCGGAATCCTATAATTCACCCCTCCACTTT
TRBJ2-7,NA,TRBV28,NA,CAISQGPLYEQYF,TGTGCCATCTCCCAGGGCCCCCTCTACGAGCAGTACTTC
TRBJ1-2,medium-sized,TRBV20-1,NA,CSARDGGRGSKHGYTF,TGCAGTGCTAGAGACGGCGGCAGGGGATCGAAGCATGGCTACACCTTC
TRBJ2-2,NA,TRBV5-1,NA,CASSLSTSSSGELFF,TGCGCCAGCAGCTTGTCCACAAGTTCGAGCGGGGAGCTGTTTTTT
TRBJ1-2,many,TRBV20-1,NA,CSANSDSTNYGYTF,TGCAGTGCCAACTCTGACAGTACTAACTATGGCTACACCTTC
TRBJ2-2,many,TRBV20-1,TRBD2,CSAPRTSGGMGTGELFF,TGCAGTGCTCCACGGACTAGCGGGGGGATGGGCACCGGGGAGCTGTTTTTT
TRBJ1-2,many,TRBV4-1,TRBD1,CASSQPSPTGGNGYTF,TGCGCCAGCAGCCAACCGTCGCCGACAGGGGGAAATGGCTACACCTTC
TRBJ2-6,few,TRBV13,NA,CASSFGQGDGANVLTF,TGTGCCAGCAGCTTCGGGCAGGGTGATGGGGCCAACGTCCTGACTTTC
TRBJ1-3,NA,TRBV5-1,TRBD1,CASSLAGTAGNTIYF,TGCGCCAGCAGCTTGGCCGGGACAGCCGGAAACACCATATATTTT
TRBJ2-7,many,TRBV20-1,NA,CSASPQVLNYEQYF,TGCAGTGCCTCACCGCAGGTTTTAAACTACGAGCAGTACTTC